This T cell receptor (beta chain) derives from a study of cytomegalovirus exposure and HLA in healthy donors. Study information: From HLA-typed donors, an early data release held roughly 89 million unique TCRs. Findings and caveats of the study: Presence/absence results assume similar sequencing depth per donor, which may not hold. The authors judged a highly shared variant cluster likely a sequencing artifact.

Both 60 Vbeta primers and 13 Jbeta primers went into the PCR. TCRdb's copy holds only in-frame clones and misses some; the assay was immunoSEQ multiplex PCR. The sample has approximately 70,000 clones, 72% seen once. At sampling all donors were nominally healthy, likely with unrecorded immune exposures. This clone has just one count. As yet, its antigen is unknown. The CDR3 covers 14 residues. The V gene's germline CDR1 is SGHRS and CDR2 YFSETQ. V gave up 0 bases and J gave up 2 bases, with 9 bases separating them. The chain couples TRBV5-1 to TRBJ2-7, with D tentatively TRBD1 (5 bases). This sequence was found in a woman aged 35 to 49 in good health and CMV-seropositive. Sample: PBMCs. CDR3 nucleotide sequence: TGCGCCAGCAGCTTGGAGGGGCTTCCCTACGAGCAGTACTTC. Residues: CASSLEGLPYEQYF.